In this sample, the clone carrying this T cell receptor beta chain turned up many times. This sample was taken from a study of HIV-infected patients and healthy controls. TCRdb itself ran the 5' RACE reads through MiXCR, one entry per CDR3 protein. The sample has about 67,000 distinct CDR3 sequences, roughly a sixth seen once. Germline V lookup: CDR1 DFQATT, CDR2 SNEGSKA (reference sequence). This CDR3 has 14 residues. The trim removed 6 bases at V and 2 bases at J, leaving 5 bases unmatched. V gene TRBV20-1 combines with J gene TRBJ2-3, with 10 bases that match TRBD2. The specimen sequenced was CD4+ T cells from blood. This TCR was sampled from a human donor in good health. The chain's CDR3 is CSAPLAGATDTQYF. In DNA, the CDR3 is TGCAGTGCACCGCTAGCGGGAGCCACAGATACGCAGTATTTT.